In its sample, the clone carrying this TCR beta chain was seen a few times. A universal primer site was created by template switching, with the cDNA bearing unique molecular identifiers. TCRdb fed the 5' RACE reads into MiXCR, producing one record per CDR3 protein. The sample carries some 320,000 distinct CDR3 sequences, approximately 13% recorded once. Trimming at V came to 3 bases and at J to 7 bases, leaving 4 bases not matched to a gene. CDR1 and CDR2 (germline): SQVTM, ANQGSEA. CDR3 length: 15 residues. This specimen belongs to a study of identical twins. The sample was also reused in another study, on yellow fever vaccine responses in identical twins.

The sequencing input was CD8+ T cells sorted from blood. This clonotype was sampled from a young woman in good health. The J gene is TRBJ2-1, the V gene TRBV29-1; 15 bases align to TRBD2. For the CDR3, the DNA is TGCAGCGTTGACTCCGGGACTAGCGGGGGGAATGAGCAGTTCTTC. This translates into CSVDSGTSGGNEQFF.